These 22 T cell receptor beta chains were all obtained from the same sample, sequenced in a study of blood T cell repertoires in COVID-19. Libraries were prepared by immunoSEQ multiplex PCR; TCRdb keeps only in-frame clonotypes and omits some of them. The data show some 370,000 clones, with around 89% seen just once and over 1% held by the top ten. Sequences were obtained from peripheral blood. The receptors derive from a man aged 35 to 55 with acute or convalescent COVID-19.

The chain is built from TRBV5-8 and TRBJ2-7, with no clear D. This CDR3 comprises 15 residues. The V end was cut by 0 bases, the J end by 0 bases, with 10 bases between. Germline V gene lookup returns CDR1 SGHTS and CDR2 YDEGEE. The DNA for the CDR3 is TGTGCCAGCAGCTTGGGACATCTGAGCTCCTACGAGCAGTACTTC. Translation: CASSLGHLSSYEQYF.

The gene calls are TRBV27 and TRBJ1-2, with 9 bases identical to TRBD1. Germline V CDR1 and CDR2: MNHEY, SMNVEV (reference sequence). The CDR3 has 13 residues. V shed 5 bases and J 8 bases; nucleotides not matched to a gene: 6. The CDR3 sequence is CASSQDRGWGYTF. The CDR3 DNA is TGTGCCAGCAGTCAGGACAGGGGTTGGGGCTACACCTTC.

The rearrangement links TRBV9 to TRBJ1-2, with 9 bases fitting TRBD1. Germline V gene data show CDR1 as SGDLS and CDR2 as YYNGEE. V lost 3 bases and J lost 5; bases outside the gene matches: 5. The CDR3 spans 14 residues. The CDR3 region is CASSGTGDPYGYTF. As DNA, the CDR3 is TGTGCCAGCAGCGGGACAGGGGACCCGTATGGCTACACCTTC.

This chain uses TRBV18 with TRBJ2-5, with 8 bases lining up with TRBD1. This CDR3 is built from 16 residues. V lost 2 bases and J lost 5; bases outside the gene matches: 10. Germline loops: CDR1 KGHSH, CDR2 LQKENI. The CDR3 protein is CASSPVAGGVRETQYF. DNA of the CDR3: TGTGCCAGCTCACCAGTGGCAGGGGGCGTACGGGAGACCCAGTACTTC.

This chain joins TRBV19 and TRBJ1-6; the match to TRBD1 covers 7 bases. Germline V gives CDR1 LNHDA, CDR2 SQIVND (reference sequence). This CDR3 has 15 residues. V trimming: 10 bases; J trimming: 5 bases; junction bases outside the gene matches: 11. CDR3 nucleotides: TGTGCCACGGGTATAGGGACAGAACATAATTCACCCCTCCACTTT. The encoded protein is CATGIGTEHNSPLHF.

For the CDR3, the DNA is TGTGCCAGCAGCCCCCCGAAGGGGGCTTGGGAAAAACTGTTTTTT. Translated: CASSPPKGAWEKLFF. The chain is built from TRBV3-1 (or the pseudogene TRBV3-2) and TRBJ1-4; 7 nucleotides line up with TRBD1. This CDR3 comprises 15 residues. V lost 4 bases to trimming and J lost 8 bases; unmatched junction nucleotides: 10. The germline V gene encodes CDR1 LGHDT and CDR2 YNNKEL (reference sequence).

The chain has TRBV2 and TRBJ2-7; the match to TRBD2 covers 9 bases. The CDR3 consists of 14 residues. Germline V gene lookup returns CDR1 SNHLY and CDR2 FYNNEI. Unmatched junction bases numbered 10, after V lost 7 bases and J lost 6 bases. CDR3 sequence reads: CASTMPSGRPEQYF. The CDR3 nucleotides read TGTGCCAGCACTATGCCCAGCGGGAGGCCCGAGCAGTACTTC.

The chain joins TRBV6-5 to TRBJ1-5; D is undetermined. The CDR3 consists of 13 residues. The V end was cut by 4 bases, the J end by 8 bases, with 12 bases between. Germline V gene data show CDR1 as MNHEY and CDR2 as SVGAGI. CDR3 protein: CASSFSDREPQHF. In DNA, the CDR3 is TGTGCCAGCAGTTTCAGCGATCGGGAGCCCCAGCATTTT.

The rearrangement links TRBV27 to TRBJ2-1; 7 bases match TRBD2. Losses at the gene ends were 7 bases for V and 0 bases for J; bases not matched to a gene: 21. The germline V gene encodes CDR1 MNHEY and CDR2 SMNVEV (reference sequence). This CDR3 is 20 amino acids long. The CDR3 DNA reads as TGTGCCAGCACTAACCCGGCGGGGGAAATTGGGCTGAGCTCCTACAATGAGCAGTTCTTC. It yields the protein CASTNPAGEIGLSSYNEQFF.

V gene TRBV6-5 combines with J gene TRBJ1-1, with 8 bases aligning to TRBD1. Germline V gives CDR1 MNHEY, CDR2 SVGAGI. The CDR3 contains 15 residues. Trimming at V came to 5 bases and at J to 4 bases, leaving 9 bases not matched to a gene. Written as DNA, the CDR3 is TGTGCCAGCAGTCCCTCCTCCGGGACAGGCACTGAAGCTTTCTTT. It translates to CASSPSSGTGTEAFF.

The chain couples TRBV28 to TRBJ1-6; D unclear. Germline assignment: CDR1 MDHEN and CDR2 SYDVKM. Trimming left V 5 bases short and J 8 bases short, with 4 bases between. This CDR3 comprises 11 residues. The CDR3: CASSLHSPLHF. For the CDR3, the DNA is TGTGCCAGCAGTCTCCATTCACCCCTCCACTTT.

This clone has just one count. The rearrangement uses TRBV21-1 and TRBJ2-1; the table's TRBD2 call for D was not verified on the DNA. TRBV21-1 has pseudogene status. This CDR3 contains 19 residues. The CDR3, as DNA: TGTGCCAGCAGCAAAGATTCTAGCGGGAGGGCCCATCTACTCAATGAGCAGTTCTTC. This gives the protein CASSKDSSGRAHLLNEQFF.

The rearrangement joins TRBV7-9 to TRBJ1-2; no firm D call. CDR3 size: 13 residues. The V and J ends lost 1 base and 8 bases respectively, with 11 bases between them. Germline V lookup: CDR1 SEHNR, CDR2 FQNEAQ (reference sequence). In DNA, the CDR3 is TGTGCCAGCAGCTTAGGAGCACCATCGGGCTACACCTTC. Translating it yields CASSLGAPSGYTF.

This sequence joins TRBV1 and TRBJ1-3; the table's D call of TRBD1 was not tested on the DNA. TRBV1 is classified as a pseudogene. This CDR3 is 15 amino acids long. This chain's CDR3 is CTSSLRQGSGNTIYF. The DNA of the CDR3 is TGCACCAGCAGCCTTCGACAGGGCTCTGGAAACACCATATATTTT.

Only one count was recorded for this clone. The chain has TRBV14 and TRBJ1-2; 10 positions agree with TRBD1. Trimming cost V 4 bases and J 6 bases; bases outside gene matches: 2. The CDR3 length is 13 residues. Per the germline V gene, CDR1 is SGHDN and CDR2 is FVKESK. The CDR3 nucleotides are TGTGCCAGCAGCCCGGGACAGGGGAATGGCTACACCTTC. Translation: CASSPGQGNGYTF.

This chain's CDR3 is CASSLTFRGDEQYF. For the CDR3, the DNA is TGTGCCAGCAGCTTAACGTTCAGGGGCGACGAGCAGTACTTC. The V gene is TRBV7-3, the J gene TRBJ2-7; D possibly corresponds to TRBD1 (6 bases). CDR1 and CDR2 from the germline V gene are SGHTA and FQGTGA. V was cut by 0 bases and J by 5 bases, with 11 bases left in between. There are 14 residues in the CDR3. The full variable domain, its missing parts supplied by reference TRBV7-3 and TRBJ2-7, is GAGVSQTPSNKVTEKGKYVELRCDPISGHTALYWYRQSLGQGPEFLIYFQGTGAADDSGLPNDRFFAVRPEGSVSTLKIQRTERGDSAVYLCASSLTFRGDEQYFGPGTRLTVT.

This clone appeared a single time. The V call is TRBV4-1, the J call TRBJ2-2; TRBD2 aligns across 11 bases. V lost 5 bases to trimming and J lost 5 bases; unmatched junction nucleotides: 10. The CDR3 totals 17 residues. CDR1 and CDR2 (germline): MGHRA, YSYEKL. DNA for the CDR3: TGCGCCAGCAGCTTTAGTCTAGCGGGGGGAACTACCGGGGAGCTGTTTTTT. Protein: CASSFSLAGGTTGELFF.

This sequence joins TRBV4-1 and TRBJ1-3, with D possibly being TRBD1 (5 bases). V was trimmed by 2 bases and J by 1 base, leaving 12 bases between them. Per the germline V gene, CDR1 is MGHRA and CDR2 is YSYEKL. The CDR3 has 16 residues. This chain's CDR3 is CASSQYSGGSGNTIYF. CDR3 DNA sequence: TGCGCCAGCAGCCAATACTCTGGGGGGTCTGGAAACACCATATATTTT.

The CDR3 here is CASSLGAGGVMKAFF. For the CDR3, the DNA is TGTGCCAGCAGCTTAGGGGCAGGGGGCGTCATGAAGGCTTTCTTT. The chain couples TRBV7-2 to TRBJ1-1; 8 bases line up with TRBD1. This CDR3 has 15 residues. The junction had 12 bases not matched to a gene; V was cut back by 1 base and J by 11 bases. Germline CDR1 is SGHTA and CDR2 is FQGNSA.

This chain uses TRBV5-4 with TRBJ1-6; D is possibly TRBD1 (6 bases). V lost 3 bases to trimming and J lost 10 bases, with 14 bases between them. The CDR3 sequence is 14 residues long. Germline CDR1 is SGHNT and CDR2 is YYREEE (reference sequence). The DNA of the CDR3 is TGTGCCAGCAGCTCGGGGGGCGGGAACTCACCCCTCCACTTT. This codes for CASSSGGGNSPLHF.

The genes are TRBV5-1 and TRBJ2-5; TRBD2 might be the D (6 bases). V dropped 4 bases and J dropped 5 bases, with 18 bases sitting between them. Germline V gives CDR1 SGHRS, CDR2 YFSETQ. The CDR3 contains 15 residues. CDR3 bases: TGCGCCAGCAGCCCCGGGGGATGGGGCGGTGAGACCCAGTACTTC. Translated: CASSPGGWGGETQYF.

The V call is TRBV12-3 or TRBV12-4, the J call TRBJ1-1; D remains ambiguous. Trimming pared 1 base from V and 11 bases from J, leaving 11 bases between. The length of the CDR3 is 12 residues. CDR3 nucleotides: TGTGCCAGCAGTTTAGGGACTGGGAGGGCTTTCTTT. Translation gives CASSLGTGRAFF.